Listed below are T cell receptor beta chains from one sample, sequenced in a study of shared clonotypes between healthy human individuals. The method was immunoSEQ multiplex PCR; TCRdb's version includes in-frame clones alone and lacks a portion of them. The table shows some 2.1 million clones, with approximately 95% occurring only once. Sequencing was performed on naive CD4+ T cells sorted from blood. These receptors came from a man younger than 35 in good health. CDR3s include the opening cysteine and the closing phenylalanine or tryptophan. A D gene is named only where the DNA matches it firmly. Some rows have no size entry. The others give once, few or many, or a class for an expanded clone.

CDR3: CASRGQGANNEQFF; DNA: TGTGCCAGTAGGGGACAGGGGGCAAACAATGAGCAGTTCTTC; J: TRBJ2-1; D: TRBD1; size: NA; V: TRBV19
CDR3: CASSGGPIPTQYF; DNA: TGTGCCAGCAGCGGAGGCCCCATTCCAACCCAGTACTTC; J: TRBJ2-5; D: NA; size: NA; V: TRBV5-4
CDR3: CASSPQREGLEQYF; DNA: TGTGCCAGCTCACCACAGCGGGAGGGCCTCGAGCAGTACTTC; J: TRBJ2-7; D: TRBD2; size: NA; V: TRBV18
CDR3: CASSGVSPYEQYF; DNA: TGTGCCAGCAGCGGGGTGAGCCCCTACGAGCAGTACTTC; J: TRBJ2-7; D: NA; size: once; V: TRBV7-9
CDR3: CASRGSGIGEQFF; DNA: TGTGCCAGCCGGGGTAGCGGGATAGGTGAGCAGTTCTTC; J: TRBJ2-1; D: TRBD2; size: NA; V: TRBV2
CDR3: CASSFGQGSYGYTF; DNA: TGTGCCAGCAGTTTCGGACAGGGCTCCTATGGCTACACCTTC; J: TRBJ1-2; D: TRBD1; size: NA; V: TRBV25-1
CDR3: CASSSRQGGQPQHF; DNA: TGTGCCAGCAGCTCCCGACAGGGAGGTCAGCCCCAGCATTTT; J: TRBJ1-5; D: TRBD1; size: NA; V: TRBV7-2
CDR3: CASSRRQGGTGELFF; DNA: TGTGCCAGCAGCCGGCGACAGGGAGGCACCGGGGAGCTGTTTTTT; J: TRBJ2-2; D: NA; size: NA; V: TRBV16
CDR3: CASTTPGQGPSPQHF; DNA: TGTGCCAGCACCACCCCCGGGCAGGGCCCCTCGCCCCAGCATTTT; J: TRBJ1-5; D: NA; size: NA; V: TRBV28
CDR3: CASSVGVGGYYEQYF; DNA: TGTGCCAGCAGCGTAGGCGTAGGGGGCTACTACGAGCAGTACTTC; J: TRBJ2-7; D: TRBD1; size: NA; V: TRBV9